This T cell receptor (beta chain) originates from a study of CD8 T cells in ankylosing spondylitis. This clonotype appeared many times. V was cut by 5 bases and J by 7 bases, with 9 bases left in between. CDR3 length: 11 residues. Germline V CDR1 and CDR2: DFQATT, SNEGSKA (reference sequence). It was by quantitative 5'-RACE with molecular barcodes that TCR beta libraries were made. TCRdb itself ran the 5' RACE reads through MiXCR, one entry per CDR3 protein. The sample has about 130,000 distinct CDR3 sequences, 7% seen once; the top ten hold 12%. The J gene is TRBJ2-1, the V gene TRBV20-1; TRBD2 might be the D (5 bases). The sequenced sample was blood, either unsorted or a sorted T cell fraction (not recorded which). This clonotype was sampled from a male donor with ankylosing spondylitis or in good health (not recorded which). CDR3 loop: CSAALENEQFF. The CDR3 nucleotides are TGCAGTGCTGCACTAGAGAATGAGCAGTTCTTC.